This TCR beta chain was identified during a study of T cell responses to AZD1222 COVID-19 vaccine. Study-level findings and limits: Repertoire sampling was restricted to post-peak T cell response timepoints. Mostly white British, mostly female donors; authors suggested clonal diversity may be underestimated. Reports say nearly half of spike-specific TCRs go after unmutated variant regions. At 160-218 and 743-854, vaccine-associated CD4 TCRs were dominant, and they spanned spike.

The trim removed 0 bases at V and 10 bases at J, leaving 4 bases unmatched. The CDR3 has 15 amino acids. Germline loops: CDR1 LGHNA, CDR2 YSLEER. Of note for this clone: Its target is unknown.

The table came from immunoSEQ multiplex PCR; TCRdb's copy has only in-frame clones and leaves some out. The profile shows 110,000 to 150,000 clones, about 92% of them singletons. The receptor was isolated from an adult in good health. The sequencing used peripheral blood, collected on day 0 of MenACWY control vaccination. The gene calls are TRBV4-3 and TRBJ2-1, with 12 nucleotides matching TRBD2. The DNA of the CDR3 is TGCGCCAGCAGCCAAGATTTCGGACTAGCGGGGGAGCAGTTCTTC. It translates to CASSQDFGLAGEQFF.